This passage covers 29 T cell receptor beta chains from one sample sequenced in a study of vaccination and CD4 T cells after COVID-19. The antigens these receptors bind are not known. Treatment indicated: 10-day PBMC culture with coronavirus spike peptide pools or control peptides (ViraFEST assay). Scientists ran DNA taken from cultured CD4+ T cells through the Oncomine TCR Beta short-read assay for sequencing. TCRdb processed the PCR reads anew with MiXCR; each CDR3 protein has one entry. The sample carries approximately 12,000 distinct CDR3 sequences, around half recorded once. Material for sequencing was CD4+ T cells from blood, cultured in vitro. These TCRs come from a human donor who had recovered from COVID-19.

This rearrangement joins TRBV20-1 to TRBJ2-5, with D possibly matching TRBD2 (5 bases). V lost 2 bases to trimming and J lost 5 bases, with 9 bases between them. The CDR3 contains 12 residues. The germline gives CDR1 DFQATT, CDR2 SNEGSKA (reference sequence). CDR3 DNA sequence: TGCAGTGCTAGACGGGGTGAGGAGACCCAGTACTTC. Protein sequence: CSARRGEETQYF.

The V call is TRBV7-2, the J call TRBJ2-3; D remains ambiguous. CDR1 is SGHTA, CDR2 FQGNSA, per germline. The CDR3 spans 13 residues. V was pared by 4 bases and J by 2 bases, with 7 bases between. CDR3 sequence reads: CASSSVHTDTQYF. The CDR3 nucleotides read TGTGCCAGCAGCTCTGTTCACACAGATACGCAGTATTTT. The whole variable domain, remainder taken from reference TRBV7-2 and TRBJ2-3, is GAGVSQSPSNKVTEKGKDVELRCDPISGHTALYWYRQSLGQGLEFLIYFQGNSAPDKSGLPSDRFSAERTGGSVSTLTIQRTQQEDSAVYLCASSSVHTDTQYFGPGTRLTVL.

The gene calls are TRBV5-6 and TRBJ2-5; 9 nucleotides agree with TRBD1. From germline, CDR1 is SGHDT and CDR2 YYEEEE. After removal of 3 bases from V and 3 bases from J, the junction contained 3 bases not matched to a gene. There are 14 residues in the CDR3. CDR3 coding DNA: TGTGCCAGCAGCTCCACAGGGGGCAAAGAGACCCAGTACTTC. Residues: CASSSTGGKETQYF.

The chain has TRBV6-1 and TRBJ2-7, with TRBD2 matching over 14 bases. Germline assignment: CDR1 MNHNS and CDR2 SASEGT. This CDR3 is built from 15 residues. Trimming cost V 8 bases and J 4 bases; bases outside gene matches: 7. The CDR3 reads CASRLAGGLTYEQYF. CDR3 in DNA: TGTGCCAGCCGACTAGCGGGAGGGCTGACGTACGAGCAGTACTTC.

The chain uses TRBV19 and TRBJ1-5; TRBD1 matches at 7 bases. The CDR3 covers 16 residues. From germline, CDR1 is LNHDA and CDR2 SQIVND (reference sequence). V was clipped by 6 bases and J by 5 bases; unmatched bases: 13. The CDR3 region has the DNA TGTGCCAGTAGCTACATATCAGGGGGTCTGGATCAGCCCCAGCATTTT. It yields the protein CASSYISGGLDQPQHF.

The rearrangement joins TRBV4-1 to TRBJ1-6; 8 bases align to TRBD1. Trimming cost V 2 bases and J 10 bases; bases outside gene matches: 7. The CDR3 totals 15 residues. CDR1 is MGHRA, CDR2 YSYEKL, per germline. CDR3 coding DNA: TGCGCCAGCAGCCAACCCGGACAGGGACGATCACCCCTCCACTTT. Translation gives CASSQPGQGRSPLHF.

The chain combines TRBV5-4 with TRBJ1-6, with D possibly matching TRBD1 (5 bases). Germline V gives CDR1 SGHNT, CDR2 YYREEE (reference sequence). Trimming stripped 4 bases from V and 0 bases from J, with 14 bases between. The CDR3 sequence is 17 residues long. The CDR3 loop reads CASSPGPLRSYNSPLHF. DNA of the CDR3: TGTGCCAGCAGCCCGGGGCCGTTACGCTCCTATAATTCACCCCTCCACTTT.

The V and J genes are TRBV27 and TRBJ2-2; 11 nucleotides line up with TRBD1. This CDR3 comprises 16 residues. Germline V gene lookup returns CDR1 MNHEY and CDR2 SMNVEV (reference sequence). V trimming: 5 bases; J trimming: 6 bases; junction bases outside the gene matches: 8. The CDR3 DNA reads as TGTGCCAGCAGTCCGTGGGACAGGGGGGGAGCCGGGGAGCTGTTTTTT. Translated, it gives CASSPWDRGGAGELFF.

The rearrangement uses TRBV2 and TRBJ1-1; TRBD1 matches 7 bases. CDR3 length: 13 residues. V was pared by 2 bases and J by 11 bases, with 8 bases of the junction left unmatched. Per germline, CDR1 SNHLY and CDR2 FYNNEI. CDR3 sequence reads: CASSERGLRGAFF. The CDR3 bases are TGTGCCAGCAGTGAAAGGGGGCTCAGGGGGGCTTTCTTT. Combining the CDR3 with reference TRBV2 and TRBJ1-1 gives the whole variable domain EPEVTQTPSHQVTQMGQEVILRCVPISNHLYFYWYRQILGQKVEFLVSFYNNEISEKSEIFDDQFSVERPDGSNFTLKIRSTKLEDSAMYFCASSERGLRGAFFGQGTRLTVV.

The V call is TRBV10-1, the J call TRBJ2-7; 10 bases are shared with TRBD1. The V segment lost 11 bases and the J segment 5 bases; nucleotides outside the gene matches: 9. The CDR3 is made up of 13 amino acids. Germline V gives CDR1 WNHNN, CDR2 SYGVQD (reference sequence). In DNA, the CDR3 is TGCGCCTCCAACCGGGACAGGGGCGACGAGCAGTACTTC. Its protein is CASNRDRGDEQYF.

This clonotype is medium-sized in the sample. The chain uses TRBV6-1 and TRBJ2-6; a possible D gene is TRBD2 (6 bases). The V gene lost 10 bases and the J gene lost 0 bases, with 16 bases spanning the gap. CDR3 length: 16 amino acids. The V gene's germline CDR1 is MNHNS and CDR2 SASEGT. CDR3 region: CATGGAQYSGANVLTF. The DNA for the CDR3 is TGTGCCACAGGAGGGGCACAGTACTCTGGGGCCAACGTCCTGACTTTC.

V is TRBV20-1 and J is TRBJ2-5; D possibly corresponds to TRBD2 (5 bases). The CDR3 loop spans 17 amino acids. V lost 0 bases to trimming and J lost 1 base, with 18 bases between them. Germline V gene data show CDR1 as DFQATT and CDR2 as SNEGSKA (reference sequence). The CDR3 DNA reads TGCAGTGCTAGAGATGGTCGGAGGTGGGGTAGCCAAGAGACCCAGTACTTC. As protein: CSARDGRRWGSQETQYF.

The CDR3 loop is CASSYPWDREETEAFF. DNA of the CDR3: TGTGCCAGCAGTTACCCGTGGGACAGGGAGGAGACTGAAGCTTTCTTT. The chain joins TRBV6-5 to TRBJ1-1, with 9 bases matching TRBD1. The V gene end was trimmed by 2 bases and the J gene end by 5 bases; junction bases not matched to a gene: 9. Germline CDR1 is MNHEY and CDR2 is SVGAGI. The CDR3 is made up of 16 amino acids.

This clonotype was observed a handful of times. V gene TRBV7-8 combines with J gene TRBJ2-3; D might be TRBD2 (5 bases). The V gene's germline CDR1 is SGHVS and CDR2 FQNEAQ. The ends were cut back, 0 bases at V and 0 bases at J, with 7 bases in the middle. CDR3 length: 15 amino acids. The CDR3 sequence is CASSLAGLSTDTQYF. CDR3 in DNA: TGTGCCAGCAGCTTAGCTGGACTGAGCACAGATACGCAGTATTTT.

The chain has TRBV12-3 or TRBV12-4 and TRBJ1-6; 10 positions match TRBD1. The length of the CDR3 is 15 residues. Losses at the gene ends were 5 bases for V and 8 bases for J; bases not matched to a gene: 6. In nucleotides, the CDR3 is TGTGCCAGCAGTCCGGGACAGGGGTTGTATTCACCCCTCCACTTT. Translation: CASSPGQGLYSPLHF.

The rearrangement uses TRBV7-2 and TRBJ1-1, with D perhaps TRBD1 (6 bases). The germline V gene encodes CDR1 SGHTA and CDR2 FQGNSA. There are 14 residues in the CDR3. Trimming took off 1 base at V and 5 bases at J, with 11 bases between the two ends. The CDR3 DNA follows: TGTGCCAGCAGCTTAGTAGGGGGGGAGACTGAAGCTTTCTTT. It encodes CASSLVGGETEAFF.

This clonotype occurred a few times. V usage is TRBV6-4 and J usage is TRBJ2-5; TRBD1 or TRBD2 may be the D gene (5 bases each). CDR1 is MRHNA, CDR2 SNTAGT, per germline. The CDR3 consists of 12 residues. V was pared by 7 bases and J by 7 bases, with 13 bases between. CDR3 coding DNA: TGTGCCAGCAAGGGGACGAGTGGGACCCAGTACTTC. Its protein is CASKGTSGTQYF.

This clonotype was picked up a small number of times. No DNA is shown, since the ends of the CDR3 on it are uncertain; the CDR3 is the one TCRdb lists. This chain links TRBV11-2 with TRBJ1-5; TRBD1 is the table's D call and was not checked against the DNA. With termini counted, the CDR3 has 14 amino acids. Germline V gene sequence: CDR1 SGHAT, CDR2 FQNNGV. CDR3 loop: CASSLVGAGTGMHF.

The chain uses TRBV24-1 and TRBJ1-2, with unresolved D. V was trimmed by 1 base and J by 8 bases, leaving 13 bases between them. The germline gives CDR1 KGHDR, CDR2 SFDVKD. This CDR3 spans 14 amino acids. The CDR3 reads CATSDLRNPRGYTF. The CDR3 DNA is TGTGCCACCAGTGATTTACGTAATCCCAGGGGCTACACCTTC.

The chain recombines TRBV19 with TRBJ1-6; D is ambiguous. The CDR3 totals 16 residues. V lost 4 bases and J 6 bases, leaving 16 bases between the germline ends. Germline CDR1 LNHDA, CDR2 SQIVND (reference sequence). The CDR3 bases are TGTGCCAGTAGTACGCTTACTCGGGGTACTAATTCACCCCTCCACTTT. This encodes CASSTLTRGTNSPLHF.

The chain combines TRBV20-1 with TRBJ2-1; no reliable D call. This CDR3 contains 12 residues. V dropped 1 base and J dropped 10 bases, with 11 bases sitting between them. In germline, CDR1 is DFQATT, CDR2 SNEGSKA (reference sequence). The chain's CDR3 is CSARVGRGEQFF. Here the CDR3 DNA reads TGCAGTGCTAGAGTCGGGCGTGGGGAGCAGTTCTTC.

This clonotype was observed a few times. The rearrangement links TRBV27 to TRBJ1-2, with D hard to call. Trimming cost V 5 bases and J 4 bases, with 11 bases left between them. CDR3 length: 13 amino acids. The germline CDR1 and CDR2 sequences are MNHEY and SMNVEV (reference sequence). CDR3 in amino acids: CASSPYVGYGYTF. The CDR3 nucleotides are TGTGCCAGCAGTCCTTACGTGGGCTATGGCTACACCTTC.

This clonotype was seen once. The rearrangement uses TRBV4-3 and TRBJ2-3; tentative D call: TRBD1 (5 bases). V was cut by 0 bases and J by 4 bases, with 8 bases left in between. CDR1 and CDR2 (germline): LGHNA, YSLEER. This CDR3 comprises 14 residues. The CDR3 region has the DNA TGCGCCAGCAGCCAAGATTCACAGGCAGATACGCAGTATTTT. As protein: CASSQDSQADTQYF.

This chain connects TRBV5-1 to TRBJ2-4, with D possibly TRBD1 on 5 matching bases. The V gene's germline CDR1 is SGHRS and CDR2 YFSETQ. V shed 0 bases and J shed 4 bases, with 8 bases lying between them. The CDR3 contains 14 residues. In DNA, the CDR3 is TGCGCCAGCAGCTTGGGTACAGGAAAAAACATTCAGTACTTC. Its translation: CASSLGTGKNIQYF.

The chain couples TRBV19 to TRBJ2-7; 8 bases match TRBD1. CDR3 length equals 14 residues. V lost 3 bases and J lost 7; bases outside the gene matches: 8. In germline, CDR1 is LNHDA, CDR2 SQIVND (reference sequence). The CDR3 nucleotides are TGTGCCAGTAGTATCGGAGGACAGGGACCTGAGCAGTACTTC. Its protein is CASSIGGQGPEQYF.

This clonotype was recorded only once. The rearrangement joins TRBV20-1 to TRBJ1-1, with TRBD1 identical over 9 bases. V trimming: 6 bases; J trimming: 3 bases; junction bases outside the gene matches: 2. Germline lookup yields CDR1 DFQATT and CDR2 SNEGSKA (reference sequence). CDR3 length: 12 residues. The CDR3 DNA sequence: TGCAGTGCACGGACAGGGGACACTGAAGCTTTCTTT. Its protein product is CSARTGDTEAFF.

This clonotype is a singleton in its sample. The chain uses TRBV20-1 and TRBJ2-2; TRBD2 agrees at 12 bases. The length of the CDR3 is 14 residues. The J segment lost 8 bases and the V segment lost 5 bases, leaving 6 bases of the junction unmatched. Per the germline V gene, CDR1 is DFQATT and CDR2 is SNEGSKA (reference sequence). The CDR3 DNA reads TGCAGTGCTCTCGGACTAGCGGGACCAGGGGAGCTGTTTTTT. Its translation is CSALGLAGPGELFF.

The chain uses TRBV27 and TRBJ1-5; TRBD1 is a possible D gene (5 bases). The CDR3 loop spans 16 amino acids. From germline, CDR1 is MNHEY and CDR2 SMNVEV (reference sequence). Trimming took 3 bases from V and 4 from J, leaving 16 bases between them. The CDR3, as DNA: TGTGCCAGCAGTTTCGGGGGTATTGGTCTGAATCAGCCCCAGCATTTT. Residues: CASSFGGIGLNQPQHF.

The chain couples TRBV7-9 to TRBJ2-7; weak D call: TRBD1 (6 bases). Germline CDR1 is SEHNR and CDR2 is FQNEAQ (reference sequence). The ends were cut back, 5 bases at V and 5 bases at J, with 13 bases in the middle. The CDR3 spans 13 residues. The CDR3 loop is CASSPGTSHEQYF. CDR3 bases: TGTGCCAGCAGCCCGGGGACATCGCACGAGCAGTACTTC.